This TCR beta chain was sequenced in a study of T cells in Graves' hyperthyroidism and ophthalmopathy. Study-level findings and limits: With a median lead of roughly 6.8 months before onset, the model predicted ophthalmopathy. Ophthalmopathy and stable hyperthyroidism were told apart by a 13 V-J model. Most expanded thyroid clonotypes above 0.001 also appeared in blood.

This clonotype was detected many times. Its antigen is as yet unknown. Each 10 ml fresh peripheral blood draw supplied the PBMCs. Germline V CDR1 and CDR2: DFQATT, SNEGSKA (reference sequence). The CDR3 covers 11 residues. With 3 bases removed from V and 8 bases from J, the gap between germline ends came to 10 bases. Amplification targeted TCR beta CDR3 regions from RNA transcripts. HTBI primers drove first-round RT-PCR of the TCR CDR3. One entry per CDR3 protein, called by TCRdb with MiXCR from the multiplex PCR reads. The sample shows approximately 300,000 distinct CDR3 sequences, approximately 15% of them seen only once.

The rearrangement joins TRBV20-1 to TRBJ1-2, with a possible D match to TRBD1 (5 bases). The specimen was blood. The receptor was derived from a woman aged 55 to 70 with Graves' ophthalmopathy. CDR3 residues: CSASQGLGYTF. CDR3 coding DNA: TGCAGTGCTAGTCAGGGATTGGGCTACACCTTC.